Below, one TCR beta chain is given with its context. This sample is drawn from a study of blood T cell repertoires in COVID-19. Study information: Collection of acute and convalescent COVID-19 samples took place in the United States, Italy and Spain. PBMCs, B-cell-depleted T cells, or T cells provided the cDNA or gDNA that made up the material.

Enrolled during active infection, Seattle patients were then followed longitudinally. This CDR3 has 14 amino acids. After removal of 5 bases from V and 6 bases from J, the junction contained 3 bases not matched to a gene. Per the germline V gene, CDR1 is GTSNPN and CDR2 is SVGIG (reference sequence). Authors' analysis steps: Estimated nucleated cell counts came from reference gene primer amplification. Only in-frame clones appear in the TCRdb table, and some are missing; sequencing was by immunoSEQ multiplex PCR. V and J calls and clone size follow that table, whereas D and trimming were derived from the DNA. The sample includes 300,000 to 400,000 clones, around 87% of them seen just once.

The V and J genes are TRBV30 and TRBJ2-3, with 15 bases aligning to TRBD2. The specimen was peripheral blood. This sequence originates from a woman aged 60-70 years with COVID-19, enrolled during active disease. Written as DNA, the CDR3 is TGTGCCTGGGGACTAGCGGGGGGGGTGGATACGCAGTATTTT. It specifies CAWGLAGGVDTQYF.